This T cell receptor beta chain appears in the sequencing data of a study of kidney transplant recipient with SARS-CoV-2 infection. Trimming removed 5 bases from V and 5 bases from J; junction bases left unmatched: 17. Germline values: CDR1 LGHDT, CDR2 YNNKEL (reference sequence). CDR3 length equals 17 residues. One entry per CDR3 protein results from TCRdb running MiXCR on the reads. The sample has approximately 250,000 distinct CDR3 sequences, around 26% seen once. This clonotype has more than one count but fewer than ten. This may be a read error, as it is one base from a much larger clone. This receptor was obtained from a young adult male patient who had COVID-19 and was a kidney transplant recipient. The T cells may partly be graft donor cells. Sequenced material: a blood sample, taken at baseline and on roughly day 110 from a kidney transplant recipient. The rearrangement joins TRBV3-1 to TRBJ2-5, with TRBD1 matching 7 bases. Written as DNA, the CDR3 is TGTGCCAGCAGCGGGACAGTTCCCATTTCTTTCTCTGAGACCCAGTACTTC. Its translation: CASSGTVPISFSETQYF.